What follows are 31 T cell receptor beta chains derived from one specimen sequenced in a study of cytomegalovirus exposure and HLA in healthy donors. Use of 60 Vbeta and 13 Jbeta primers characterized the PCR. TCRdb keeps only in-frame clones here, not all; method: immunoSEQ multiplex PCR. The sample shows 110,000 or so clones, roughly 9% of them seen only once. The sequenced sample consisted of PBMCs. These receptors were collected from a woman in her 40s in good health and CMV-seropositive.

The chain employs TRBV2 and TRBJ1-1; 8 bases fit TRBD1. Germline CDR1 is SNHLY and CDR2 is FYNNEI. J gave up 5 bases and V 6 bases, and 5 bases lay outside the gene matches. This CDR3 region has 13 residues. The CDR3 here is CASRVDRGTEAFF. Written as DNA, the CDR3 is TGTGCCAGCAGGGTCGACAGGGGTACTGAAGCTTTCTTT.

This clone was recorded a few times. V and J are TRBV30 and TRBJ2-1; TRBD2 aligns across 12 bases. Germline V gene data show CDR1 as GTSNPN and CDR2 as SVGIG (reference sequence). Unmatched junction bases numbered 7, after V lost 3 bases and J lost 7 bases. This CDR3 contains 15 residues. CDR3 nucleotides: TGTGCCTGGAGCCTAGCGGGGGGGCGATTTAATGAGCAGTTCTTC. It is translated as CAWSLAGGRFNEQFF.

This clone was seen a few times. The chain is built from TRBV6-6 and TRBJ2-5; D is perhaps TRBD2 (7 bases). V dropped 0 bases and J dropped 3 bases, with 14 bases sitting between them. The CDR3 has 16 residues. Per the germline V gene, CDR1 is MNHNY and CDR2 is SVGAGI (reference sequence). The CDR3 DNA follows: TGTGCCAGCAGTTACTCGGGGATAGGGGGGGAAGAGACCCAGTACTTC. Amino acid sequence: CASSYSGIGGEETQYF.

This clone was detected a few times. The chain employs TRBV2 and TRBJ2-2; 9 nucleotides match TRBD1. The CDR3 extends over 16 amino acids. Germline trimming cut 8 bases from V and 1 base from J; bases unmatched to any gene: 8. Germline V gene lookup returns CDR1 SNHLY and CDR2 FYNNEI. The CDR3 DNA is TGTGCCAGCCATCCCTTGGGACAGGGGAACACCGGGGAGCTGTTTTTT. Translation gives CASHPLGQGNTGELFF.

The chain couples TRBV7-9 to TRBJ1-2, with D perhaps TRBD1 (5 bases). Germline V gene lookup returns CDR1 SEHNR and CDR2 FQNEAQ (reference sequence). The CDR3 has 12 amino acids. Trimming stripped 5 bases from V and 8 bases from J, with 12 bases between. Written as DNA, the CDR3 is TGTGCCAGCAGCCTTGCGGGGGAGGGCTACACCTTC. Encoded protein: CASSLAGEGYTF.

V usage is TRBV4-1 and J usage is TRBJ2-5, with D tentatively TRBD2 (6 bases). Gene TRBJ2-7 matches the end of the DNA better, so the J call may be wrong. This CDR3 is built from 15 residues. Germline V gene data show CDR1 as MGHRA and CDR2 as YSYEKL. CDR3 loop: CASSQIPGLPYEQYF. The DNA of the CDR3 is TGCGCCAGCAGCCAGATACCGGGACTTCCTTACGAGCAGTACTTC.

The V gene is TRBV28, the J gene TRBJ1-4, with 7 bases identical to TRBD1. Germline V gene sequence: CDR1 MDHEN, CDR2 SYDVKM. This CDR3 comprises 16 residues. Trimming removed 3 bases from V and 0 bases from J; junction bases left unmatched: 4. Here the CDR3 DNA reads TGTGCCAGCAGTTTCAGGGGGGCACCAACTAATGAAAAACTGTTTTTT. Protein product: CASSFRGAPTNEKLFF.

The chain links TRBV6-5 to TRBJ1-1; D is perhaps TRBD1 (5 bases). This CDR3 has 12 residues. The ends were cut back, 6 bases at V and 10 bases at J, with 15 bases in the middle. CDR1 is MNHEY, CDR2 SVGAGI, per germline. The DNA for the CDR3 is TGTGCCAGCAGCGCGCCTGGGGGGGGAGCTTTCTTT. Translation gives CASSAPGGGAFF.

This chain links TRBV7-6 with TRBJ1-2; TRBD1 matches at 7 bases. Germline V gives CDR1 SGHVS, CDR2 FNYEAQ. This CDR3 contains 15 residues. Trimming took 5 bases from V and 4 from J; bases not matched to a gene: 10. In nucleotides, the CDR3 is TGTGCCAGCAGCACTACCTCCGGGACAGCCTATGGCTACACCTTC. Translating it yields CASSTTSGTAYGYTF. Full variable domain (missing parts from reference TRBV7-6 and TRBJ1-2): GAGVSQSPRYKVTKRGQDVALRCDPISGHVSLYWYRQALGQGPEFLTYFNYEAQQDKSGLPNDRFSAERPEGSISTLTIQRTEQRDSAMYRCASSTTSGTAYGYTFGSGTRLTVV.

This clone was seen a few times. The CDR3 spells CASSLGLTGPFYEQYF. The CDR3, as DNA: TGTGCCAGCAGCTTAGGCCTTACAGGGCCCTTCTACGAGCAGTACTTC. This rearrangement joins TRBV13 to TRBJ2-7, with D possibly TRBD1 on 6 matching bases. V lost 0 bases and J 3 bases, leaving 15 bases between the germline ends. From germline, CDR1 is PRHDT and CDR2 FYEKMQ (reference sequence). There are 16 residues in the CDR3.

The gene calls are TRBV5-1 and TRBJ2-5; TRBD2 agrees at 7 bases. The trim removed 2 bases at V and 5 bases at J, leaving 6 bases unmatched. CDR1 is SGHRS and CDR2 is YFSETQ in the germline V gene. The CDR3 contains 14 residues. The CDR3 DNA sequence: TGCGCCAGCAGCTTTTCTCGGGGGGATGAGACCCAGTACTTC. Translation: CASSFSRGDETQYF.

CDR3 bases: TGCGCCAGCAGCCCCGGGACACTAAATCAGCCCCAGCATTTT. This sequence encodes CASSPGTLNQPQHF. The V and J genes are TRBV5-1 and TRBJ1-5, with D maybe TRBD1 (6 bases). Germline V gene lookup returns CDR1 SGHRS and CDR2 YFSETQ. V lost 4 bases and J 4 bases, leaving 12 bases between the germline ends. This CDR3 spans 14 amino acids. The complete variable domain, with remaining parts taken from reference TRBV5-1 and TRBJ1-5, reads KAGVTQTPRYLIKTRGQQVTLSCSPISGHRSVSWYQQTPGQGLQFLFEYFSETQRNKGNFPGRFSGRQFSNSRSEMNVSTLELGDSALYLCASSPGTLNQPQHFGDGTRLSIL.

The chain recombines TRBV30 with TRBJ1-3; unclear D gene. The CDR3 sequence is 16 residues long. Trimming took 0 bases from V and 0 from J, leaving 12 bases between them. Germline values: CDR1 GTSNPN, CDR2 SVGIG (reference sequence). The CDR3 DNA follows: TGTGCCTGGAGTGTACGCGGGTGGAACTCTGGAAACACCATATATTTT. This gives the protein CAWSVRGWNSGNTIYF.

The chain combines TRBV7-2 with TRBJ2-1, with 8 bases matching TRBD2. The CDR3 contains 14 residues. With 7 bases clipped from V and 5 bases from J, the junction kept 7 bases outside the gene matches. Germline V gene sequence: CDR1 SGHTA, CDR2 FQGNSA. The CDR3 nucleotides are TGTGCCAGCACCCTGGTCGGGGGGGACAATGAGCAGTTCTTC. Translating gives CASTLVGGDNEQFF.

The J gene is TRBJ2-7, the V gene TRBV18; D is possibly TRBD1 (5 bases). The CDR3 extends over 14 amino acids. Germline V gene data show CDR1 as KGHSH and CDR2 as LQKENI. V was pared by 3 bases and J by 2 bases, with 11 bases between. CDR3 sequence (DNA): TGTGCCAGCTCACCGACGACAGATACCTACGAGCAGTACTTC. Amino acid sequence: CASSPTTDTYEQYF.

CDR3 in amino acids: CAWSLGGEGNYGYTF. The CDR3 bases are TGTGCCTGGAGCCTCGGGGGTGAGGGTAACTATGGCTACACCTTC. This rearrangement joins TRBV30 to TRBJ1-2; a possible D gene is TRBD1 (5 bases). The CDR3 runs to 15 residues. The V end was cut by 3 bases, the J end by 1 base, with 15 bases between. Germline V gene sequence: CDR1 GTSNPN, CDR2 SVGIG (reference sequence). Supplemented by reference TRBV30 and TRBJ1-2, the full variable domain reads SQTIHQWPATLVQPVGSPLSLECTVEGTSNPNLYWYRQAAGRGLQLLFYSVGIGQISSEVPQNLSASRPQDRQFILSSKKLLLSDSGFYLCAWSLGGEGNYGYTFGSGTRLTVV.

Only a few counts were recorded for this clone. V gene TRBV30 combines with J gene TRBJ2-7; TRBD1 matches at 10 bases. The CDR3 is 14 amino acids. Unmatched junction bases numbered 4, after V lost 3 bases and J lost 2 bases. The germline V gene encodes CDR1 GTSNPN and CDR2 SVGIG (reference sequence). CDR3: CAWSNGQGAYEQYF. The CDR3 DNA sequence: TGTGCCTGGAGCAACGGACAGGGGGCCTACGAGCAGTACTTC. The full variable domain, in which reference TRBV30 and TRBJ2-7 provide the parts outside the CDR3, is SQTIHQWPATLVQPVGSPLSLECTVEGTSNPNLYWYRQAAGRGLQLLFYSVGIGQISSEVPQNLSASRPQDRQFILSSKKLLLSDSGFYLCAWSNGQGAYEQYFGPGTRLTVT.

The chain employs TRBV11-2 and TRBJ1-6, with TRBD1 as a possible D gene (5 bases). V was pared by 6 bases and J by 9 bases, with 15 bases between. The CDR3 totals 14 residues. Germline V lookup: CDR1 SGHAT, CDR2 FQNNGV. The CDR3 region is CASRLSMGGSPLHF. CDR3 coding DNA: TGTGCCAGCAGACTCTCCATGGGGGGTTCACCCCTCCACTTT. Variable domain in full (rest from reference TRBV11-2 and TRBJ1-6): EAGVAQSPRYKIIEKRQSVAFWCNPISGHATLYWYQQILGQGPKLLIQFQNNGVVDDSQLPKDRFSAERLKGVDSTLKIQPAKLEDSAVYLCASRLSMGGSPLHFGNGTRLTVT.

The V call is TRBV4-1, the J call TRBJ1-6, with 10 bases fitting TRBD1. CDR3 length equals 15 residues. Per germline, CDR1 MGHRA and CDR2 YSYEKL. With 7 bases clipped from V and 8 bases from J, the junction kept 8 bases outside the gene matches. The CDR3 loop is CASKKEGQGYSPLHF. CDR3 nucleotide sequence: TGCGCCAGCAAAAAAGAGGGACAGGGGTATTCACCCCTCCACTTT.

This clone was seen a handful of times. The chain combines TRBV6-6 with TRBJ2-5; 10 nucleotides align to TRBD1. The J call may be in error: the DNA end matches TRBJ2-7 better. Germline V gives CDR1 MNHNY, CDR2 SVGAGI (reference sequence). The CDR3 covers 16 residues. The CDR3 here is CASRNPGDRGSHEQYF. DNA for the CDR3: TGTGCCAGCAGAAATCCCGGGGACAGGGGTTCCCACGAGCAGTACTTC.

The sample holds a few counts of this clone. The CDR3 nucleotides read TGTGCCAGCAGACGGACAGGGGGCGAAAAACTGTTTTTT. This codes for CASRRTGGEKLFF. The chain joins TRBV6-1 to TRBJ1-4, with 11 bases fitting TRBD1. The CDR3 extends over 13 amino acids. Germline CDR1 is MNHNS and CDR2 is SASEGT. Losses at the gene ends were 6 bases for V and 8 bases for J; bases not matched to a gene: 2.

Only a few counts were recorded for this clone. CDR3 in DNA: TGTGCCAGTAGTCCAGGGGTTTCGGGCACTGAAGCTTTCTTT. This encodes CASSPGVSGTEAFF. The chain carries TRBV19 and TRBJ1-1; D perhaps matches TRBD1 (6 bases). Trimming took off 5 bases at V and 4 bases at J, with 14 bases between the two ends. CDR3 length: 14 residues. CDR1 LNHDA and CDR2 SQIVND come from the germline V gene (reference sequence).

CDR3 in DNA: TGTGCCAGCAGCCCCTCGCGGGAAGCTTTCTTT. This sequence encodes CASSPSREAFF. V gene TRBV7-9 combines with J gene TRBJ1-1; D gene unclear. Trimming cost V 5 bases and J 8 bases, with 9 bases left between them. CDR3 length: 11 amino acids. Looked up from germline, CDR1 is SEHNR and CDR2 is FQNEAQ (reference sequence).

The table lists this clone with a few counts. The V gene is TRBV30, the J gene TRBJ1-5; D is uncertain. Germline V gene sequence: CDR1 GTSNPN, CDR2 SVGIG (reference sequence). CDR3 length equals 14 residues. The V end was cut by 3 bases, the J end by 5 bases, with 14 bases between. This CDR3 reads CAWRGLVGDQPQHF. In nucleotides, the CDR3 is TGTGCCTGGAGGGGCCTAGTGGGAGATCAGCCCCAGCATTTT.

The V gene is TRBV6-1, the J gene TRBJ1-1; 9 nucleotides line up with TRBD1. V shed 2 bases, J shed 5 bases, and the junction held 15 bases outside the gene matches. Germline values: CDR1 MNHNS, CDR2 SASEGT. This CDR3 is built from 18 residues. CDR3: CASSEKVGTGRFRTEAFF. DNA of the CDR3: TGTGCCAGCAGTGAAAAGGTGGGGACAGGGAGATTTCGGACTGAAGCTTTCTTT.

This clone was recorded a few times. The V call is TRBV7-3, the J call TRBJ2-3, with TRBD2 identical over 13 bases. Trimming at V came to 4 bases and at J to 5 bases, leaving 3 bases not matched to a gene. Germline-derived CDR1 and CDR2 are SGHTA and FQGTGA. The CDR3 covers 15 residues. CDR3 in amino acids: CASSSGTSGVDTQYF. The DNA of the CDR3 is TGTGCCAGCAGCTCCGGGACTAGCGGGGTAGATACGCAGTATTTT.

The chain's CDR3 is CASSLPNLQATEAFF. The CDR3 nucleotides are TGTGCCAGCAGTTTACCCAACCTACAGGCCACTGAAGCTTTCTTT. The chain recombines TRBV28 with TRBJ1-1; the D gene is possibly TRBD1 (5 bases). V dropped 2 bases and J dropped 4 bases, with 14 bases sitting between them. Germline V gene data show CDR1 as MDHEN and CDR2 as SYDVKM. CDR3 length equals 15 residues.

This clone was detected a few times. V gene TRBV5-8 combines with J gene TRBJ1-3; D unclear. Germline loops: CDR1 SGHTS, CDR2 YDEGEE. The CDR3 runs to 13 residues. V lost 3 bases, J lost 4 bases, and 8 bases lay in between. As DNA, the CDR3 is TGTGCCAGCAGCTCCTACGAAGGAAACACCATATATTTT. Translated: CASSSYEGNTIYF.

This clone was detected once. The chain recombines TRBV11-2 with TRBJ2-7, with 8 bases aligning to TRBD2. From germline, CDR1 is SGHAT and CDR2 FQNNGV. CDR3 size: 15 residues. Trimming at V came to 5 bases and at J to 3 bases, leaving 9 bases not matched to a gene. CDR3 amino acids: CASSPRTSMRYEQYF. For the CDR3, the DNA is TGTGCCAGCAGCCCGAGGACTAGCATGCGCTACGAGCAGTACTTC.

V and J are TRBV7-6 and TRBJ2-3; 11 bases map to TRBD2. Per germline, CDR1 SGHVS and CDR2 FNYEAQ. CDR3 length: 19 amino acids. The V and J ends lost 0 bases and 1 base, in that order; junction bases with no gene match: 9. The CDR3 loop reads CASSLALVAGGLGTDTQYF. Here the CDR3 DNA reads TGTGCCAGCAGCTTAGCGCTGGTAGCGGGGGGGCTAGGCACAGATACGCAGTATTTT.

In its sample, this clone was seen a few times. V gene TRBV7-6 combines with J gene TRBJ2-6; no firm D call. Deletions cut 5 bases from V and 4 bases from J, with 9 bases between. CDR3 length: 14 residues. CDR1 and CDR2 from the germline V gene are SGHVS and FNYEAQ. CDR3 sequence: CASSGLGGANVLTF. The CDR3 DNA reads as TGTGCCAGCAGCGGCCTCGGGGGGGCCAACGTCCTGACTTTC.